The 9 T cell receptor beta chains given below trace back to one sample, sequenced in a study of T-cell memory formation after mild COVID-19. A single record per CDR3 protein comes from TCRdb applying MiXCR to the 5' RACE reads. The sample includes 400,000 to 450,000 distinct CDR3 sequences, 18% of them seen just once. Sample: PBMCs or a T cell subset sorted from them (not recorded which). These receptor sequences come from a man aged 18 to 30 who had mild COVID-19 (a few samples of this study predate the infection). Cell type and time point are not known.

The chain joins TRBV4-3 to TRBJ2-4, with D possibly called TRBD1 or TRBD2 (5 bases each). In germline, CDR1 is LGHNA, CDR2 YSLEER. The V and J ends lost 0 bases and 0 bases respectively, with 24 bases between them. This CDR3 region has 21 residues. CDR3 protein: CASSQDGKRGRRSLAKNIQYF. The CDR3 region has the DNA TGCGCCAGCAGCCAAGACGGGAAGAGGGGCAGGCGATCTCTAGCCAAAAACATTCAGTACTTC.

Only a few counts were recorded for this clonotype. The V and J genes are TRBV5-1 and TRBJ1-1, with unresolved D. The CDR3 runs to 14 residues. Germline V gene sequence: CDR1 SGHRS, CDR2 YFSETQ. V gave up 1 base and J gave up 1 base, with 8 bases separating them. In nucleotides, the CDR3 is TGCGCCAGCAGCTTGTACCCCCAGAACACTGAAGCTTTCTTT. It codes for CASSLYPQNTEAFF.

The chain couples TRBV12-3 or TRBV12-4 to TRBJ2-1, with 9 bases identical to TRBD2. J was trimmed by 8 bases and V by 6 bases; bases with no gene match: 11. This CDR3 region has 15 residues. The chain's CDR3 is CASRATWTSVDEQFF. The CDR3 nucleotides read TGTGCCAGCAGAGCCACCTGGACTAGCGTCGATGAGCAGTTCTTC.

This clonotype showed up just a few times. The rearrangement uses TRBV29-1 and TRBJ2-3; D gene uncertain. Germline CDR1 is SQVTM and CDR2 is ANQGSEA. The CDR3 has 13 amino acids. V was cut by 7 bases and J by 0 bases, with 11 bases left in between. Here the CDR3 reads CSEADISTDTQYF. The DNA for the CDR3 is TGCAGCGAGGCGGATATTAGCACAGATACGCAGTATTTT.

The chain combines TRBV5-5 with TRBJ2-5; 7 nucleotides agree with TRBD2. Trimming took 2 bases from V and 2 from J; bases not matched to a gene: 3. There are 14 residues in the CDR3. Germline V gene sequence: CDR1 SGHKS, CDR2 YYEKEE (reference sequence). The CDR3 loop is CASSFQGGQETQYF. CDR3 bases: TGTGCCAGCAGCTTCCAGGGAGGGCAAGAGACCCAGTACTTC.

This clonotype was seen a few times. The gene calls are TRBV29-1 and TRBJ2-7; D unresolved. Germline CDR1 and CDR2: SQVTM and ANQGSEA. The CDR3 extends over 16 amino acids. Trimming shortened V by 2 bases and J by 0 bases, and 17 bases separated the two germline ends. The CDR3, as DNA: TGCAGCGTTGAAAAGTGGAGAGGCGCGAGCTCCTACGAGCAGTACTTC. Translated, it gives CSVEKWRGASSYEQYF.

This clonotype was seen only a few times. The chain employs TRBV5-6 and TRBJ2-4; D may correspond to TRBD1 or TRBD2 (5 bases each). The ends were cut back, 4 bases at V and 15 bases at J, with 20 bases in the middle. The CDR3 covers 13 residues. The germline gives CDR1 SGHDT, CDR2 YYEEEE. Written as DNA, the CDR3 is TGTGCCAGCAGCCTCCGGGACGCCGCCATGGGGTACTTC. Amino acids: CASSLRDAAMGYF.

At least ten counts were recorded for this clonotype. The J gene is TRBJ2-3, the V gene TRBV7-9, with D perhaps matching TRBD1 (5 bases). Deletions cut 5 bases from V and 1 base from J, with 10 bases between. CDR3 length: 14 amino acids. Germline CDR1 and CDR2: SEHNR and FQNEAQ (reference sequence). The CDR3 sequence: CASSGQGRTDTQYF. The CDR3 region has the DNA TGTGCCAGCAGCGGGCAGGGCCGCACAGATACGCAGTATTTT.

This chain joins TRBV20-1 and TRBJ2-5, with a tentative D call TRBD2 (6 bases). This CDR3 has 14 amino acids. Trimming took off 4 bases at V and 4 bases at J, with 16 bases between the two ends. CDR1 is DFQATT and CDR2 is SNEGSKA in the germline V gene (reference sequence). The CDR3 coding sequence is TGCAGTGCTACTACTAGGGAGGCGCGAGAGACCCAGTACTTC. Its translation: CSATTREARETQYF.